A single sample is the source of the 18 T cell receptor beta chains below, sequenced in a study of blood T cell repertoires in COVID-19. Only in-frame clones appear in the TCRdb table, and some are missing; sequencing was by immunoSEQ multiplex PCR. The sample lists fewer than 300,000 clones, around 90% seen once, with around 0.78% in the top ten. The specimen was peripheral blood. Receptor source: a woman in her twenties or thirties with acute or convalescent COVID-19.

The chain couples TRBV27 to TRBJ2-5, with 7 nucleotides matching TRBD2. The CDR3 is made up of 13 amino acids. Trimming removed 8 bases from V and 5 bases from J; junction bases left unmatched: 8. Germline CDR1 reads MNHEY; CDR2 reads SMNVEV (reference sequence). The CDR3 sequence: CASLSGGGETQYF. The DNA for the CDR3 is TGTGCCAGCCTATCGGGGGGAGGGGAGACCCAGTACTTC.

This clone was observed a single time. This sequence joins TRBV5-4 and TRBJ1-6; no definite D call. This CDR3 contains 12 residues. The germline CDR1 and CDR2 sequences are SGHNT and YYREEE (reference sequence). V lost 4 bases to trimming and J lost 12 bases, with 11 bases between them. The CDR3 DNA sequence: TGTGCCAGCAGCCTGCTCGGCGGACCCCTCCACTTT. It codes for CASSLLGGPLHF.

The chain uses TRBV4-1 and TRBJ2-7; TRBD2 matches 7 bases. There are 15 residues in the CDR3. CDR1 and CDR2 from the germline V gene are MGHRA and YSYEKL. Losses at the gene ends were 1 base for V and 3 bases for J; bases not matched to a gene: 6. The CDR3 sequence is CASSQVASGLYEQYF. The DNA of the CDR3 is TGCGCCAGCAGCCAAGTGGCTAGCGGTCTCTACGAGCAGTACTTC.

The chain has TRBV9 and TRBJ2-2; D call uncertain. Germline V gene data show CDR1 as SGDLS and CDR2 as YYNGEE. Trimming cost V 1 base and J 0 bases, with 13 bases left between them. The CDR3 covers 17 residues. The CDR3 loop reads CASSVPQATPNTGELFF. Here the CDR3 DNA reads TGTGCCAGCAGCGTACCCCAGGCAACTCCGAACACCGGGGAGCTGTTTTTT.

This chain uses TRBV6-1 with TRBJ2-1; TRBD2 matches at 10 bases. The germline V gene has CDR1 MNHNS and CDR2 SASEGT. The junction had 11 bases not matched to a gene; V was cut back by 2 bases and J by 7 bases. The CDR3 runs to 17 residues. The CDR3 protein is CASSETRLAGVSNEQFF. CDR3 DNA sequence: TGTGCCAGCAGTGAAACACGCCTAGCGGGAGTTAGTAATGAGCAGTTCTTC.

V is TRBV20-1 and J is TRBJ2-2; TRBD2 aligns across 8 bases. The ends lost 3 bases at V and 5 bases at J; junction bases unmatched: 8. The CDR3 loop spans 15 amino acids. Germline V CDR1 and CDR2: DFQATT, SNEGSKA (reference sequence). The CDR3 region has the DNA TGCAGTGCTAGTCCATTTAGCGGGACTACCGGGGAGCTGTTTTTT. Encoded protein: CSASPFSGTTGELFF.

The CDR3 sequence is CASSGLAGESSYNEQFF. CDR3 bases: TGTGCCAGCAGTGGACTAGCGGGAGAGAGCTCCTACAATGAGCAGTTCTTC. The chain has TRBV2 and TRBJ2-1; 12 bases map to TRBD2. Looked up from germline, CDR1 is SNHLY and CDR2 is FYNNEI. This CDR3 contains 17 residues. Losses at the gene ends were 4 bases for V and 0 bases for J; bases not matched to a gene: 4. The full variable domain, with the rest looked up from reference TRBV2 and TRBJ2-1, is EPEVTQTPSHQVTQMGQEVILRCVPISNHLYFYWYRQILGQKVEFLVSFYNNEISEKSEIFDDQFSVERPDGSNFTLKIRSTKLEDSAMYFCASSGLAGESSYNEQFFGPGTRLTVL.

The chain links TRBV19 to TRBJ2-1; 14 positions agree with TRBD2. This CDR3 is built from 14 residues. Per the germline V gene, CDR1 is LNHDA and CDR2 is SQIVND (reference sequence). Trimming took 10 bases from V and 6 from J; bases not matched to a gene: 5. CDR3 amino acids: CATRGLAGVNEQFF. The DNA of the CDR3 is TGTGCCACCCGGGGACTAGCGGGAGTCAATGAGCAGTTCTTC.

V gene TRBV7-8 combines with J gene TRBJ2-3, with TRBD2 matching over 7 bases. This CDR3 has 20 amino acids. After removal of 0 bases from V and 0 bases from J, the junction contained 15 bases not matched to a gene. CDR1 is SGHVS and CDR2 is FQNEAQ in the germline V gene. This chain's CDR3 is CASSLAFRSGKQSSTDTQYF. CDR3 sequence (DNA): TGTGCCAGCAGCTTAGCGTTCCGCAGCGGGAAACAATCTAGCACAGATACGCAGTATTTT.

The rearrangement links TRBV15 to TRBJ1-5, with 8 bases that match TRBD1. The CDR3 spans 17 residues. Germline CDR1 reads LNHNV; CDR2 reads YYDKDF (reference sequence). Unmatched junction bases numbered 9, after V lost 3 bases and J lost 2 bases. The CDR3 region is CATSSLLQGAGNQPQHF. The CDR3 DNA sequence: TGTGCCACCAGCAGCCTCTTGCAGGGGGCTGGCAATCAGCCCCAGCATTTT.

The J gene is TRBJ2-7, the V gene TRBV29-1, with a weak D call TRBD1 (6 bases). Trimming pared 4 bases from V and 1 base from J, leaving 14 bases between. The CDR3 consists of 14 residues. In germline, CDR1 is SQVTM, CDR2 ANQGSEA. CDR3 coding DNA: TGCAGCGTTGCTAGGGACACGCTATCCTACGAGCAGTACTTC. Translated: CSVARDTLSYEQYF.

This clone came up many times. The chain joins TRBV3-1 (or the pseudogene TRBV3-2) to TRBJ2-3; tentatively, D is TRBD2 (5 bases). V lost 5 bases and J 5 bases, leaving 23 bases between the germline ends. This CDR3 comprises 17 residues. In germline, CDR1 is LGHDT, CDR2 YNNKEL (reference sequence). CDR3 nucleotide sequence: TGTGCCAGCAGCGATGATAAAAGCATAGGGAGACGAGATACGCAGTATTTT. This gives the protein CASSDDKSIGRRDTQYF.

This chain connects TRBV25-1 to TRBJ2-4, with D perhaps TRBD1 (6 bases). The ends were cut back, 2 bases at V and 8 bases at J, with 10 bases in the middle. Germline CDR1 and CDR2: MGHDK and SYGVNS. CDR3 length equals 13 residues. CDR3 residues: CASSETGLDIQYF. The CDR3 nucleotides are TGTGCCAGCAGTGAAACAGGGTTGGACATTCAGTACTTC.

The chain joins TRBV4-3 to TRBJ2-5, with 10 bases lining up with TRBD1. The germline gives CDR1 LGHNA, CDR2 YSLEER. The junction had 7 bases not matched to a gene; V was cut back by 4 bases and J by 2 bases. This CDR3 has 16 amino acids. The CDR3 reads CASSPGTGALQETQYF. DNA of the CDR3: TGCGCCAGCAGCCCCGGGACAGGGGCACTGCAAGAGACCCAGTACTTC.

This chain links TRBV7-3 with TRBJ2-3; TRBD2 matches 16 bases. The CDR3 has 14 residues. In germline, CDR1 is SGHTA, CDR2 FQGTGA. V lost 11 bases and J lost 6; bases outside the gene matches: 5. CDR3 sequence reads: CAGGTSGREDTQYF. The CDR3, as DNA: TGTGCCGGCGGGACTAGCGGGAGGGAGGATACGCAGTATTTT.

This CDR3 reads CASSVTGVGNQPQHF. CDR3 nucleotides: TGTGCCAGCAGTGTGACAGGGGTTGGCAATCAGCCCCAGCATTTT. The V gene is TRBV2, the J gene TRBJ1-5; TRBD1 agrees at 8 bases. V lost 4 bases to trimming and J lost 2 bases; unmatched junction nucleotides: 4. The length of the CDR3 is 15 residues. Germline V gene lookup returns CDR1 SNHLY and CDR2 FYNNEI.

This clone was seen just once. This chain joins TRBV5-1 and TRBJ1-2, with TRBD1 matching over 7 bases. The CDR3 consists of 15 residues. V was pared by 0 bases and J by 1 base, with 3 bases of the junction left unmatched. The germline V gene has CDR1 SGHRS and CDR2 YFSETQ. In DNA, the CDR3 is TGCGCCAGCAGCTTGGACAGGGGTCATAACTATGGCTACACCTTC. Amino acid sequence: CASSLDRGHNYGYTF.

V and J are TRBV5-6 and TRBJ2-7; 7 bases match TRBD2. CDR3 length: 15 residues. The V gene end was trimmed by 2 bases and the J gene end by 2 bases; junction bases not matched to a gene: 7. Per germline, CDR1 SGHDT and CDR2 YYEEEE. CDR3 protein: CASSFGAGTTYEQYF. Here the CDR3 DNA reads TGTGCCAGCAGCTTCGGGGCAGGGACTACCTACGAGCAGTACTTC.